The TCR beta chain under discussion was sequenced for a study of blood T cell repertoires in COVID-19. Between the trimmed V and J ends, which lost 2 bases and 5 bases, there was a span of 18 bases. CDR3 length: 16 amino acids. Germline V lookup: CDR1 WNHNN, CDR2 SYGVQD (reference sequence). Only in-frame clones appear in the TCRdb table, and some are missing; sequencing was by immunoSEQ multiplex PCR. Among over 150,000 clones listed, about 86% were seen once. Sample: PBMCs or T cells enriched from blood (not recorded which). The rearrangement links TRBV10-1 to TRBJ1-2, with a tentative D call TRBD1 (5 bases). The source of this sequence is a man between 40 and 49 years old who had recovered from COVID-19. The CDR3 DNA reads as TGCGCCAGCAGTGAGAGTCGTGGCAGGGCGGATTATGGCTACACCTTC. This gives the protein CASSESRGRADYGYTF.